This T cell receptor beta chain was recovered during a study of blood T cell repertoires in COVID-19. The germline CDR1 and CDR2 sequences are SGHVS and FNYEAQ. The CDR3 loop spans 17 amino acids. V was pared by 1 base and J by 0 bases, with 3 bases of the junction left unmatched. Generated by immunoSEQ multiplex PCR, the TCRdb table keeps only in-frame clones and is missing some. The sample lists about 160,000 clones; under 85% were seen once. Input material: peripheral blood. This chain joins TRBV7-6 and TRBJ2-5; 12 nucleotides match TRBD2. The receptor comes from a man aged 80 or over with COVID-19, enrolled during active disease. The CDR3 sequence is CASSLGRTSGDQETQYF. The CDR3 coding sequence is TGTGCCAGCAGCTTAGGAAGGACTAGCGGGGACCAAGAGACCCAGTACTTC. The complete variable domain, with remaining parts taken from reference TRBV7-6 and TRBJ2-5, reads GAGVSQSPRYKVTKRGQDVALRCDPISGHVSLYWYRQALGQGPEFLTYFNYEAQQDKSGLPNDRFSAERPEGSISTLTIQRTEQRDSAMYRCASSLGRTSGDQETQYFGPGTRLLVL.